These 26 T cell receptor beta chains originate from one sample sequenced in a study of blood T cell repertoires in COVID-19. Profiled with immunoSEQ multiplex PCR; TCRdb holds only in-frame clones, not every one. The repertoire includes 130,000 or so clones, 84% of them detected once, and nearly 4% sits in the top ten. Specimen: PBMCs or T cells enriched from blood (not recorded which). The origin of the receptors is a woman aged 25 to 39 who had recovered from COVID-19.

The rearrangement uses TRBV28 and TRBJ1-5; 8 positions agree with TRBD1. CDR1 and CDR2 from the germline V gene are MDHEN and SYDVKM. Trimming at V came to 6 bases and at J to 5 bases, leaving 15 bases not matched to a gene. The CDR3 loop spans 17 amino acids. For the CDR3, the DNA is TGTGCCAGCAGCCAAAGGGGAGGACAGGGCGCCCATCAGCCCCAGCATTTT. This translates into CASSQRGGQGAHQPQHF.

The V call is TRBV7-2, the J call TRBJ2-7, with 7 bases lining up with TRBD1. V lost 1 base and J lost 7; bases outside the gene matches: 7. CDR3 length equals 14 residues. Germline V CDR1 and CDR2: SGHTA, FQGNSA. CDR3 residues: CASSLGQGPREQYF. In DNA, the CDR3 is TGTGCCAGCAGCTTAGGACAGGGTCCCCGGGAGCAGTACTTC.

A single count supports this clone. The V gene is TRBV5-6, the J gene TRBJ2-6, with no clear D. V was trimmed by 1 base and J by 4 bases, leaving 9 bases between them. CDR1 is SGHDT, CDR2 YYEEEE, per germline. CDR3 length: 15 amino acids. CDR3 nucleotide sequence: TGTGCCAGCAGCTTGACCGGAGTCGGGGCCAACGTCCTGACTTTC. This encodes CASSLTGVGANVLTF.

This clone has at least ten counts. The V gene is TRBV4-1, the J gene TRBJ2-3, with TRBD2 matching 7 bases. The CDR3 has 19 residues. In germline, CDR1 is MGHRA, CDR2 YSYEKL. Trimming removed 0 bases from V and 6 bases from J; junction bases left unmatched: 18. CDR3: CASSQDEAGLAGVKDTQYF. CDR3 in DNA: TGCGCCAGCAGCCAAGATGAGGCGGGTTTGGCGGGAGTAAAGGATACGCAGTATTTT.

This rearrangement joins TRBV7-2 to TRBJ1-3; tentative D call: TRBD1 (5 bases). This CDR3 has 18 amino acids. The germline CDR1 and CDR2 sequences are SGHTA and FQGNSA. The germline V and J ends were trimmed by 3 bases and 0 bases, with 18 bases remaining between them. For the CDR3, the DNA is TGTGCCAGCAGCTTGGCAGGGATACCACTGAGCTCTGGAAACACCATATATTTT. This gives the protein CASSLAGIPLSSGNTIYF.

V gene TRBV24-1 combines with J gene TRBJ2-2; the D gene is possibly TRBD2 (6 bases). The V end was cut by 1 base, the J end by 0 bases, with 11 bases between. CDR1 KGHDR and CDR2 SFDVKD come from the germline V gene. This CDR3 spans 17 amino acids. CDR3 in DNA: TGTGCCACCAGTGATTTTAAAGTAGCGGCGAACACCGGGGAGCTGTTTTTT. Protein: CATSDFKVAANTGELFF.

J is TRBJ2-1 and V is TRBV5-4; 11 bases map to TRBD2. V shed 2 bases, J shed 8 bases, and the junction held 3 bases outside the gene matches. This CDR3 region has 14 residues. Germline V gene lookup returns CDR1 SGHNT and CDR2 YYREEE (reference sequence). CDR3 in DNA: TGTGCCAGCAGCTTTGTAGCGGGGGGGGATGAGCAGTTCTTC. Translating it yields CASSFVAGGDEQFF.

This chain connects TRBV4-3 to TRBJ1-1; D ambiguous. The CDR3 loop spans 13 amino acids. V was trimmed by 4 bases and J by 0 bases, leaving 6 bases between them. Per germline, CDR1 LGHNA and CDR2 YSLEER. The chain's CDR3 is CASSPSMNTEAFF. The CDR3 DNA reads TGCGCCAGCAGCCCAAGCATGAACACTGAAGCTTTCTTT.

The rearrangement links TRBV4-2 to TRBJ2-5, with TRBD1 identical over 7 bases. The CDR3 has 14 residues. Germline CDR1 reads LGHNA; CDR2 reads YNFKEQ. Germline trimming cut 1 base from V and 4 bases from J; bases unmatched to any gene: 3. This CDR3 is CASSQGDSRETQYF. CDR3 coding DNA: TGTGCCAGCAGCCAAGGGGACAGCAGAGAGACCCAGTACTTC.

This chain joins TRBV9 and TRBJ2-7; 9 bases agree with TRBD2. The CDR3 consists of 15 residues. Unmatched junction bases numbered 6, after V lost 0 bases and J lost 5 bases. CDR1 and CDR2 from the germline V gene are SGDLS and YYNGEE. The CDR3 coding sequence is TGTGCCAGCAGCGTAGCTGGTAGCGGGAGTAACGAGCAGTACTTC. It yields the protein CASSVAGSGSNEQYF.

This clone was observed once. The chain carries TRBV5-1 and TRBJ2-5; TRBD1 is a possible D gene (6 bases). The CDR3 has 13 residues. V lost 6 bases and J 2 bases, leaving 11 bases between the germline ends. CDR1 and CDR2 from the germline V gene are SGHRS and YFSETQ. The CDR3 bases are TGCGCCAGCACCCGGACAGCTCAAGAGACCCAGTACTTC. Encoded protein: CASTRTAQETQYF.

This clone has a single count. J is TRBJ2-7 and V is TRBV28; a possible D gene is TRBD1 (5 bases). The CDR3 loop spans 15 amino acids. Germline loops: CDR1 MDHEN, CDR2 SYDVKM. V lost 2 bases and J lost 5, with 16 bases in between. CDR3 residues: CASSLGSAGSNEQYF. The CDR3 DNA sequence: TGTGCCAGCAGTTTAGGGTCGGCAGGGTCCAACGAGCAGTACTTC. Together with reference TRBV28 and TRBJ2-7, the CDR3 gives the full variable domain: DVKVTQSSRYLVKRTGEKVFLECVQDMDHENMFWYRQDPGLGLRLIYFSYDVKMKEKGDIPEGYSVSREKKERFSLILESASTNQTSMYLCASSLGSAGSNEQYFGPGTRLTVT.

This chain connects TRBV30 to TRBJ2-5, with 9 positions matching TRBD2. The V gene end was trimmed by 1 base and the J gene end by 5 bases; junction bases not matched to a gene: 8. The CDR3 has 15 residues. The germline V gene has CDR1 GTSNPN and CDR2 SVGIG (reference sequence). The CDR3 coding sequence is TGTGCCTGGAGTGACGGCGGGAGGGCCAGGGAGACCCAGTACTTC. This codes for CAWSDGGRARETQYF.

The chain combines TRBV11-2 with TRBJ2-7; D may be TRBD2 (6 bases). The length of the CDR3 is 14 residues. CDR1 is SGHAT, CDR2 FQNNGV, per germline. V lost 2 bases to trimming and J lost 7 bases, with 15 bases between them. For the CDR3, the DNA is TGTGCCAGCAGCTTAACGGACGGGAGTACGGAGCAGTACTTC. Amino acid sequence: CASSLTDGSTEQYF.

The rearrangement links TRBV15 to TRBJ1-4; D is unclear. Trimming cost V 0 bases and J 7 bases, with 12 bases left between them. Germline V gene lookup returns CDR1 LNHNV and CDR2 YYDKDF (reference sequence). The CDR3 consists of 15 residues. The CDR3 nucleotides read TGTGCCACCAGCAGAGATACCCAGATTGGTGAAAAACTGTTTTTT. The encoded protein is CATSRDTQIGEKLFF.

The chain is built from TRBV28 and TRBJ1-1; the D gene is possibly TRBD1 (6 bases). This CDR3 spans 15 amino acids. Between the trimmed V and J ends, which lost 2 bases and 1 base, there was a span of 11 bases. Germline V gives CDR1 MDHEN, CDR2 SYDVKM. The CDR3 coding sequence is TGTGCCAGCAGTTTAGAAGTAGGGGGGAACACTGAAGCTTTCTTT. Encoded protein: CASSLEVGGNTEAFF.

J is TRBJ1-1 and V is TRBV5-1; 7 bases map to TRBD1. The V segment lost 6 bases and the J segment 1 base; nucleotides outside the gene matches: 6. Germline CDR1 is SGHRS and CDR2 is YFSETQ. This CDR3 has 14 amino acids. In DNA, the CDR3 is TGCGCCAGCAACCGACAGGGAGGGAACACTGAAGCTTTCTTT. Translated: CASNRQGGNTEAFF. Full variable domain (missing parts from reference TRBV5-1 and TRBJ1-1): KAGVTQTPRYLIKTRGQQVTLSCSPISGHRSVSWYQQTPGQGLQFLFEYFSETQRNKGNFPGRFSGRQFSNSRSEMNVSTLELGDSALYLCASNRQGGNTEAFFGQGTRLTVV.

The gene calls are TRBV4-2 and TRBJ2-5; 9 nucleotides align to TRBD1. Per the germline V gene, CDR1 is LGHNA and CDR2 is YNFKEQ. J lost 2 bases, V lost 0 bases, and 7 bases had no gene match. This CDR3 has 17 amino acids. The CDR3 DNA follows: TGTGCCAGCAGCCAAGATCTCCGAGACAGGGGGCAAGAGACCCAGTACTTC. It translates to CASSQDLRDRGQETQYF.

The chain links TRBV24-1 to TRBJ2-2; TRBD1 matches at 7 bases. Germline V gene lookup returns CDR1 KGHDR and CDR2 SFDVKD. The CDR3 is 15 residues long. Losses at the gene ends were 5 bases for V and 3 bases for J; bases not matched to a gene: 5. As DNA, the CDR3 is TGTGCCACCAGTGTACAGGGGCGAGACACCGGGGAGCTGTTTTTT. Protein product: CATSVQGRDTGELFF.

This clone showed up just a few times. V is TRBV4-3 and J is TRBJ1-6, with D perhaps TRBD1 (6 bases). Germline assignment: CDR1 LGHNA and CDR2 YSLEER. Deletions cut 0 bases from V and 7 bases from J, with 10 bases between. The CDR3 consists of 15 residues. CDR3 sequence reads: CASSQEQGWNSPLHF. CDR3 coding DNA: TGCGCCAGCAGCCAAGAACAGGGATGGAATTCACCCCTCCACTTT.

V usage is TRBV12-3 or TRBV12-4 and J usage is TRBJ1-6; D is undetermined. The CDR3 loop spans 13 amino acids. The V end lost 0 bases, the J end lost 14 bases, and 11 bases lay between the germline ends. CDR3 nucleotide sequence: TGTGCCAGCAGTTTAGCGCGGGAGGCCACCCTCCACTTT. Amino acid sequence: CASSLAREATLHF.

This sequence joins TRBV19 and TRBJ2-1, with TRBD2 matching over 11 bases. V was pared by 5 bases and J by 3 bases, with 3 bases of the junction left unmatched. CDR1 and CDR2 (germline): LNHDA, SQIVND (reference sequence). The CDR3 is 15 amino acids. Here the CDR3 reads CASSLLAGDYNEQFF. In DNA, the CDR3 is TGTGCCAGTAGTCTACTAGCGGGAGACTACAATGAGCAGTTCTTC.

The V gene is TRBV29-1, the J gene TRBJ1-2; no clear D gene. The germline V and J ends were trimmed by 2 bases and 5 bases, with 9 bases remaining between them. The germline V gene encodes CDR1 SQVTM and CDR2 ANQGSEA. This CDR3 has 12 amino acids. The CDR3 loop reads CSVEPAKYGYTF. The DNA for the CDR3 is TGCAGCGTTGAACCAGCGAAATATGGCTACACCTTC.

The chain links TRBV7-6 to TRBJ2-5; 8 positions match TRBD1. The CDR3 runs to 14 residues. The junction had 6 bases not matched to a gene; V was cut back by 4 bases and J by 5 bases. The germline V gene encodes CDR1 SGHVS and CDR2 FNYEAQ. The CDR3 sequence: CASSSPTGGETQYF. The CDR3 DNA sequence: TGTGCCAGCAGCTCCCCTACAGGGGGGGAGACCCAGTACTTC.

V usage is TRBV4-2 and J usage is TRBJ1-2, with TRBD1 matching 10 bases. CDR1 is LGHNA, CDR2 YNFKEQ, per germline. This CDR3 is 16 amino acids long. V lost 2 bases, J lost 4 bases, and 7 bases stayed unmatched. The CDR3 DNA reads TGTGCCAGCAGCCAATCCACGACAGGGGGCGGCTATGGCTACACCTTC. Amino acids: CASSQSTTGGGYGYTF.

The chain carries TRBV7-2 and TRBJ2-1; 7 nucleotides align to TRBD1. J lost 9 bases, V lost 3 bases, and 14 bases had no gene match. The CDR3 is 16 residues long. Germline assignment: CDR1 SGHTA and CDR2 FQGNSA. The CDR3 sequence is CASSFKGAGSTGEQFF. CDR3 nucleotides: TGTGCCAGCAGCTTCAAGGGGGCTGGGTCGACCGGTGAGCAGTTCTTC.